The clone carrying this T cell receptor beta chain has ten or more counts. Its specificity is unknown. The data belong to a study of regulatory T cells in long-lasting Graves disease. General observations from the study: Study was limited to peripheral blood, excluding thyroid tissue.

Stated time point: newly diagnosed GD, antithyroid drugs for less than 3 months. The TCR library used RNA extracted from PBMCs. By American Thyroid Association guidelines, Graves' disease was diagnosed in the cohort. Assembly of TCR beta libraries relied on iRepertoire HTBI primers together with Arm-PCR of CDR3 regions. TCRdb re-derived calls from the multiplex PCR reads in MiXCR, one entry per CDR3 protein. The top ten hold over 15% of the sample, which has around 460,000 distinct CDR3 sequences, less than 15% seen once. This sample also appeared in a second study, on T cells in Graves' hyperthyroidism and ophthalmopathy. From that paper: Diagnoses used clinical symptoms, serum thyroxine and TRAb, thyroid ultrasound and orbital computed tomography. RT-PCR in the first round (using the HTBI primer set) targeted the TCR CDR3.

The input for sequencing was peripheral blood mononuclear cells (PBMCs), taken at new diagnosis, from a patient treated with antithyroid drugs. The TCR sequence derives from a woman in her fifties or sixties with Graves disease.

The CDR3 DNA is TGTGCCAGCAGTATTCCCGGGACAGGGGTCTACGAGCAGTACTTC. Its translation: CASSIPGTGVYEQYF. This chain links TRBV28 with TRBJ2-7; 10 bases are a match to TRBD1. The V gene's germline CDR1 is MDHEN and CDR2 SYDVKM. The CDR3 length is 15 residues. Trimming cost V 5 bases and J 3 bases; bases outside gene matches: 7.